This paragraph reports one TCR beta chain. Its antigen is still unknown. This sample was taken from a study of T cells in Graves' hyperthyroidism and ophthalmopathy. General study points: Patients with ophthalmopathy were separated from those with stable hyperthyroidism by a 13 V-J model.

With a duration under 2 months, the hyperthyroidism was newly diagnosed in patients aged 18 to 65. Researchers took RNA transcripts and amplified the TCR beta CDR3 regions from them. TCR CDR3 regions were first amplified by RT-PCR with HTBI primers. TCRdb re-derived calls from the multiplex PCR reads in MiXCR, one entry per CDR3 protein. The sample yields around 580,000 distinct CDR3 sequences, about 45% seen once. Germline values: CDR1 DFQATT, CDR2 SNEGSKA (reference sequence). The V and J ends lost 0 bases and 2 bases respectively, with 17 bases between them. The CDR3 loop spans 16 amino acids. The clonotype was recovered from a woman aged 18-35 years with Graves' hyperthyroidism. Sequences were obtained from peripheral blood or thyroid tissue (not recorded which). The chain uses TRBV20-1 and TRBJ2-7, with a weak D call TRBD1 (6 bases). CDR3 residues: CSARDRLGRGTYEQYF. For the CDR3, the DNA is TGCAGTGCTAGAGATCGGCTAGGCAGGGGAACCTACGAGCAGTACTTC.